Each of the 9 T cell receptor beta chains below was sequenced from the same sample in a study of blood T cell repertoires in COVID-19. Using immunoSEQ multiplex PCR, the repertoire was profiled, and TCRdb retains in-frame clones only, with some absent. The sample contains some 250,000 clones, over 70% of which appear only once. The sequenced sample was peripheral blood. The receptors were sampled from an elderly woman with acute or convalescent COVID-19.

This clone was seen more than once but under ten times. The chain carries TRBV4-3 and TRBJ1-2, with D possibly TRBD1 on 6 matching bases. This CDR3 contains 14 residues. Germline CDR1 and CDR2: LGHNA and YSLEER. Trimming cost V 3 bases and J 4 bases, with 12 bases left between them. The CDR3 reads CASSQVGASYGYTF. The CDR3 nucleotides are TGCGCCAGCAGCCAGGTGGGGGCTAGCTATGGCTACACCTTC.

The chain is built from TRBV19 and TRBJ2-4; D ambiguous. The germline V and J ends were trimmed by 1 base and 0 bases, with 13 bases remaining between them. CDR3 size: 17 residues. Germline values: CDR1 LNHDA, CDR2 SQIVND (reference sequence). The CDR3 loop reads CASSIGQVRLAKNIQYF. In nucleotides, the CDR3 is TGTGCCAGTAGTATAGGTCAGGTCCGATTAGCCAAAAACATTCAGTACTTC.

The chain joins TRBV3-1 (or the pseudogene TRBV3-2) to TRBJ2-1, with TRBD2 matching over 9 bases. V was clipped by 1 base and J by 9 bases; unmatched bases: 7. This CDR3 contains 15 residues. Per germline, CDR1 LGHDT and CDR2 YNNKEL (reference sequence). CDR3 DNA sequence: TGTGCCAGCAGCCAAGTTAGCGGGGGTATCGGTGAGCAGTTCTTC. Residues: CASSQVSGGIGEQFF.

V gene TRBV6-5 combines with J gene TRBJ1-6; the D gene is possibly TRBD1 (5 bases). This CDR3 region has 15 residues. Germline V CDR1 and CDR2: MNHEY, SVGAGI. Trimming shortened V by 2 bases and J by 10 bases, and 15 bases separated the two germline ends. The CDR3 DNA reads as TGTGCCAGCAGTTACCGAACGCGGGGGGACTCACCCCTCCACTTT. Protein product: CASSYRTRGDSPLHF.

The chain has TRBV6-1 and TRBJ1-1; D gene ambiguous. The CDR3 is 14 residues long. CDR1 and CDR2 (germline): MNHNS, SASEGT. V lost 0 bases and J 4 bases, leaving 9 bases between the germline ends. The CDR3 DNA reads as TGTGCCAGCAGTGAAGCCGGAGGGTCCACTGAAGCTTTCTTT. Amino acids: CASSEAGGSTEAFF.

CDR3 sequence reads: CASRDRGLVTEAFF. The CDR3 coding sequence is TGTGCCAGCCGGGACAGGGGGCTTGTTACTGAAGCTTTCTTT. The V and J genes are TRBV2 and TRBJ1-1; the match to TRBD1 covers 12 bases. Germline V gene lookup returns CDR1 SNHLY and CDR2 FYNNEI. V lost 8 bases, J lost 5 bases, and 6 bases stayed unmatched. The CDR3 loop spans 14 amino acids.

This clone was counted once. The chain employs TRBV4-3 and TRBJ1-1; D gene uncertain. CDR1 LGHNA and CDR2 YSLEER come from the germline V gene. V was cut by 1 base and J by 3 bases, with 9 bases left in between. This CDR3 spans 14 amino acids. The CDR3 region is CASSQAARDTEAFF. The DNA for the CDR3 is TGCGCCAGCAGCCAAGCTGCGAGGGACACTGAAGCTTTCTTT.

This clone was seen once. The rearrangement links TRBV7-3 to TRBJ1-1; TRBD1 matches 8 bases. V gave up 5 bases and J gave up 10 bases; unmatched junction bases: 12. The CDR3 runs to 14 residues. Looked up from germline, CDR1 is SGHTA and CDR2 is FQGTGA. This CDR3 is CASSATPGTGVAFF. The CDR3 DNA sequence: TGTGCCAGCAGCGCAACACCCGGGACAGGAGTAGCTTTCTTT. Filled out from reference TRBV7-3 and TRBJ1-1, the complete variable domain reads GAGVSQTPSNKVTEKGKYVELRCDPISGHTALYWYRQSLGQGPEFLIYFQGTGAADDSGLPNDRFFAVRPEGSVSTLKIQRTERGDSAVYLCASSATPGTGVAFFGQGTRLTVV.

The chain recombines TRBV29-1 with TRBJ1-1; 8 bases match TRBD1. The CDR3 is 13 residues long. V dropped 7 bases and J dropped 4; count of bases not matched to a gene: 8. Germline V gene sequence: CDR1 SQVTM, CDR2 ANQGSEA. CDR3 sequence reads: CSASDRAGTEAFF. CDR3 DNA sequence: TGCAGCGCCTCGGACAGGGCGGGCACTGAAGCTTTCTTT.